These T cell receptor beta chains were read from a single sample in a study of T cell changes during pregnancy in multiple sclerosis. The assay was immunoSEQ multiplex PCR, and TCRdb's table has in-frame clones only and misses some. Counted here are 70,000 or so clones, 92% occurring once; the ten biggest clones make up about 0.27%. Sequenced here: CD4+ T cells from peripheral blood mononuclear cells, sampled after pregnancy. The receptors derive from a female donor with multiple sclerosis, enrolled in a pregnancy study. Both conserved end residues are part of each CDR3. A D gene is named only where the DNA matches it firmly. Size is stated for part of the rows, as once, few or many counts, or as a class when the clone is expanded.

D gene: TRBD1
CDR3 length: 12
clone size: -
V gene: TRBV30
J gene: TRBJ2-2
CDR3 DNA: TGTGCCTGGGGGGAAGGGGGCGTTGAGCTGTTTTTT
CDR3 protein: CAWGEGGVELFF

D gene: TRBD2
CDR3 length: 16
clone size: -
V gene: TRBV19
J gene: TRBJ2-3
CDR3 DNA: TGTGCCAGTAGTACGCGGCTAGCGGGGTTCACAGATACGCAGTATTTT
CDR3 protein: CASSTRLAGFTDTQYF

D gene: TRBD1
CDR3 length: 14
clone size: -
V gene: TRBV7-2
J gene: TRBJ2-5
CDR3 DNA: TGTGCCAGCAGCTTATCGGACAGGGAAGAGACCCAGTACTTC
CDR3 protein: CASSLSDREETQYF

D gene: TRBD1
CDR3 length: 17
clone size: -
V gene: TRBV5-1
J gene: TRBJ2-2
CDR3 DNA: TGCGCCAGCAGCTTGGACGGACAGGGGCCGAACACCGGGGAGCTGTTTTTT
CDR3 protein: CASSLDGQGPNTGELFF

D gene: TRBD1
CDR3 length: 14
clone size: -
V gene: TRBV9
J gene: TRBJ1-6
CDR3 DNA: TGTGCCAGCAGCGTAGGGGACAGGGGTTCACCCCTCCACTTT
CDR3 protein: CASSVGDRGSPLHF

D gene: TRBD1
CDR3 length: 16
clone size: -
V gene: TRBV7-8
J gene: TRBJ1-5
CDR3 DNA: TGTGCCAGCAGCTTAGCGCGGGACAGGGGGGGACAGCCCCAGCATTTT
CDR3 protein: CASSLARDRGGQPQHF

D gene: -
CDR3 length: 13
clone size: -
V gene: TRBV30
J gene: TRBJ1-2
CDR3 DNA: TGTGCCTGGAGTGTGACAGATAACTATGGCTACACCTTC
CDR3 protein: CAWSVTDNYGYTF

D gene: TRBD1
CDR3 length: 12
clone size: -
V gene: TRBV29-1
J gene: TRBJ2-7
CDR3 DNA: TGCAGCGTTCGGACAGGGATTACCGAGCAGTACTTC
CDR3 protein: CSVRTGITEQYF

D gene: TRBD1
CDR3 length: 15
clone size: -
V gene: TRBV27
J gene: TRBJ1-4
CDR3 DNA: TGTGCCAGCAGCCGGGGCGGGACAGGGGTTGAAAAACTGTTTTTT
CDR3 protein: CASSRGGTGVEKLFF

D gene: TRBD1
CDR3 length: 18
clone size: -
V gene: TRBV30
J gene: TRBJ1-2
CDR3 DNA: TGTGCCTGGAGTGCCAAGTTCCCTCGGGACAGGGGGAATCATGGCTACACCTTC
CDR3 protein: CAWSAKFPRDRGNHGYTF

D gene: TRBD2
CDR3 length: 14
clone size: -
V gene: TRBV19
J gene: TRBJ2-7
CDR3 DNA: TGTGCCAGTAGTATAAGCGGGAGGGCCCACGAGCAGTACTTC
CDR3 protein: CASSISGRAHEQYF

D gene: -
CDR3 length: 14
clone size: -
V gene: TRBV7-2
J gene: TRBJ2-7
CDR3 DNA: TGTGCCAGCAGCTACCAGCGGAGCACCTACGAGCAGTACTTC
CDR3 protein: CASSYQRSTYEQYF

D gene: TRBD1
CDR3 length: 15
clone size: -
V gene: TRBV6-1
J gene: TRBJ2-1
CDR3 DNA: TGTGCCAGCAGTGAGTCGACAGGGGGATACAATGAGCAGTTCTTC
CDR3 protein: CASSESTGGYNEQFF

D gene: -
CDR3 length: 14
clone size: medium-sized
V gene: TRBV2
J gene: TRBJ1-2
CDR3 DNA: TGTGCCAGCAGTACCTTGAGTTCCACTTATGGCTACACCTTC
CDR3 protein: CASSTLSSTYGYTF

D gene: -
CDR3 length: 15
clone size: -
V gene: TRBV19
J gene: TRBJ2-5
CDR3 DNA: TGTGCCAGTAGTATAGGTTCCAGTCAGGGTGAGACCCAGTACTTC
CDR3 protein: CASSIGSSQGETQYF

D gene: -
CDR3 length: 14
clone size: -
V gene: TRBV5-6
J gene: TRBJ2-3
CDR3 DNA: TGTGCCAGCAGCCCCGGGGAGCGCATCCATACGCAGTATTTT
CDR3 protein: CASSPGERIHTQYF

D gene: TRBD1
CDR3 length: 14
clone size: -
V gene: TRBV5-4
J gene: TRBJ2-5
CDR3 DNA: TGTGCCAGCAGCGGGACAGGGTCGGTCGAGACCCAGTACTTC
CDR3 protein: CASSGTGSVETQYF

D gene: -
CDR3 length: 14
clone size: -
V gene: TRBV5-1
J gene: TRBJ2-1
CDR3 DNA: TGCGCCAGCAGCTTGTCGGCAGGGTTACATGAGCAGTTCTTC
CDR3 protein: CASSLSAGLHEQFF

D gene: TRBD2
CDR3 length: 15
clone size: -
V gene: TRBV6-4
J gene: TRBJ2-2
CDR3 DNA: TGTGCCAGCAGTGCACTAGCGGGAGCCGGCGGGGAGCTGTTTTTT
CDR3 protein: CASSALAGAGGELFF

D gene: -
CDR3 length: 13
clone size: -
V gene: TRBV2
J gene: TRBJ2-3
CDR3 DNA: TGTGCCAGCGGGCGCACTCCACAAGATACGCAGTATTTT
CDR3 protein: CASGRTPQDTQYF

D gene: -
CDR3 length: 13
clone size: -
V gene: TRBV27
J gene: TRBJ2-3
CDR3 DNA: TGTGCCAGCAGTTTCCCTATCGGAGGGTCGCAGTATTTT
CDR3 protein: CASSFPIGGSQYF

D gene: -
CDR3 length: 16
clone size: -
V gene: TRBV5-1
J gene: TRBJ2-3
CDR3 DNA: TGCGCCAGCAGCTGGGGGCAGGGTTCGGGCACAGATACGCAGTATTTT
CDR3 protein: CASSWGQGSGTDTQYF

D gene: -
CDR3 length: 13
clone size: -
V gene: TRBV6-6
J gene: TRBJ1-2
CDR3 DNA: TGTGCCAGCAGCTCGTCTGGGGGGGATGGCTACACCTTC
CDR3 protein: CASSSSGGDGYTF

D gene: -
CDR3 length: 15
clone size: -
V gene: TRBV7-6
J gene: TRBJ2-6
CDR3 DNA: TGTGCCAGCAGCCCAGGGAATTCTGGGGCCAACGTCCTGACTTTC
CDR3 protein: CASSPGNSGANVLTF

D gene: -
CDR3 length: 14
clone size: -
V gene: TRBV19
J gene: TRBJ1-5
CDR3 DNA: TGTGCCAGTAGTCCAAACAGGTTCGATCAGCCCCAGCATTTT
CDR3 protein: CASSPNRFDQPQHF

D gene: -
CDR3 length: 16
clone size: -
V gene: TRBV13
J gene: TRBJ1-3
CDR3 DNA: TGTGCCAGCAGCTTCCAGAAGGGCAGGGTAATGAACACCATATATTTT
CDR3 protein: CASSFQKGRVMNTIYF

D gene: -
CDR3 length: 13
clone size: once
V gene: TRBV5-8
J gene: TRBJ1-5
CDR3 DNA: TGTGCCAGCAGCTTCCAGGGGAATCAGCCCCAGCATTTT
CDR3 protein: CASSFQGNQPQHF

D gene: -
CDR3 length: 13
clone size: -
V gene: TRBV10-3
J gene: TRBJ2-1
CDR3 DNA: TGTGCCATCAGCCAAACCGGTATCCGCGAGCAGTTCTTC
CDR3 protein: CAISQTGIREQFF

D gene: -
CDR3 length: 14
clone size: -
V gene: TRBV19
J gene: TRBJ1-5
CDR3 DNA: TGTGCCAGTAGCAAACAGAACACCAATCAGCCCCAGCATTTT
CDR3 protein: CASSKQNTNQPQHF

D gene: -
CDR3 length: 15
clone size: -
V gene: TRBV2
J gene: TRBJ2-3
CDR3 DNA: TGTGCCAGCAGTAAAAGGGGACTGGGCGGAGATACGCAGTATTTT
CDR3 protein: CASSKRGLGGDTQYF

D gene: TRBD1
CDR3 length: 16
clone size: -
V gene: TRBV19
J gene: TRBJ2-2
CDR3 DNA: TGTGCCAGTAGGGAACAGGGGGCAGCGAACACCGGGGAGCTGTTTTTT
CDR3 protein: CASREQGAANTGELFF

D gene: -
CDR3 length: 13
clone size: -
V gene: TRBV27
J gene: TRBJ1-2
CDR3 DNA: TGTGCCAGCAGCCCAGACAGTACCTATGGCTACACCTTC
CDR3 protein: CASSPDSTYGYTF

D gene: TRBD1
CDR3 length: 16
clone size: -
V gene: TRBV9
J gene: TRBJ1-2
CDR3 DNA: TGTGCCAGCAGCGTGAGGGACAGGGGGCCATTCTATGGCTACACCTTC
CDR3 protein: CASSVRDRGPFYGYTF

D gene: -
CDR3 length: 17
clone size: -
V gene: TRBV11-2
J gene: TRBJ2-6
CDR3 DNA: TGTGCCAGCAGCTTAGATCCCCGAGAACCTGGGGCCAACGTCCTGACTTTC
CDR3 protein: CASSLDPREPGANVLTF

D gene: -
CDR3 length: 13
clone size: -
V gene: TRBV19
J gene: TRBJ1-1
CDR3 DNA: TGTGCCAGTGCCCCCGGAGGAGGCACTGAAGCTTTCTTT
CDR3 protein: CASAPGGGTEAFF

D gene: -
CDR3 length: 12
clone size: -
V gene: TRBV30
J gene: TRBJ2-2
CDR3 DNA: TGTGCCTGGACAGGGGACACCGGGGAGCTGTTTTTT
CDR3 protein: CAWTGDTGELFF

D gene: TRBD1
CDR3 length: 18
clone size: -
V gene: TRBV5-4
J gene: TRBJ2-1
CDR3 DNA: TGTGCCAGCAGCTTGGAAGGGGGCGGGTTTAGCTCCTACAATGAGCAGTTCTTC
CDR3 protein: CASSLEGGGFSSYNEQFF

D gene: TRBD2
CDR3 length: 15
clone size: -
V gene: TRBV30
J gene: TRBJ2-2
CDR3 DNA: TGTGCCTGGAGTCGGGCTAGCGGGGGTGGCGGGGAGCTGTTTTTT
CDR3 protein: CAWSRASGGGGELFF

D gene: -
CDR3 length: 18
clone size: -
V gene: TRBV6-1
J gene: TRBJ2-1
CDR3 DNA: TGTGCCAGCAGGGAACAGGGGCGCGGGAGTTTTGCGGTCCATGAGCAGTTCTTC
CDR3 protein: CASREQGRGSFAVHEQFF

D gene: -
CDR3 length: 14
clone size: few
V gene: TRBV5-1
J gene: TRBJ2-7
CDR3 DNA: TGCGCCAGCAGCGATCAGGGATACGTGGCCGAGCAGTACTTC
CDR3 protein: CASSDQGYVAEQYF

D gene: -
CDR3 length: 13
clone size: few
V gene: TRBV10-1
J gene: TRBJ1-2
CDR3 DNA: TGCGCCAGCAGTAGGGGTCCGGACTATGGCTACACCTTC
CDR3 protein: CASSRGPDYGYTF

D gene: -
CDR3 length: 14
clone size: few
V gene: TRBV19
J gene: TRBJ1-1
CDR3 DNA: TGTGCCAGTAGTATTGGGGGGAGGCCAGGTGAAGCTTTCTTT
CDR3 protein: CASSIGGRPGEAFF

D gene: -
CDR3 length: 13
clone size: -
V gene: TRBV27
J gene: TRBJ1-6
CDR3 DNA: TGTGCCAGCCAAGGACAGCAAAATTCACCCCTCCACTTT
CDR3 protein: CASQGQQNSPLHF

D gene: TRBD1
CDR3 length: 13
clone size: -
V gene: TRBV6-5
J gene: TRBJ1-2
CDR3 DNA: TGTGCCAGCAGTTACCTACTCAGGGGGGTGTGCACCTTC
CDR3 protein: CASSYLLRGVCTF

D gene: -
CDR3 length: 10
clone size: once
V gene: TRBV5-6
J gene: TRBJ1-1
CDR3 DNA: TGTGCCCCGGGGGACACTGAAGCTTTCTTT
CDR3 protein: CAPGDTEAFF

D gene: -
CDR3 length: 17
clone size: -
V gene: TRBV5-1
J gene: TRBJ2-7
CDR3 DNA: TGCGCCAGCAGCCCGAACCCCCTCCAGGGTGTAGTACACGAGCAGTACTTC
CDR3 protein: CASSPNPLQGVVHEQYF

D gene: TRBD2
CDR3 length: 15
clone size: -
V gene: TRBV27
J gene: TRBJ2-1
CDR3 DNA: TGTGCCAGCAGTTTGCGGCTAGCGGGAACTAATGAGCAGTTCTTC
CDR3 protein: CASSLRLAGTNEQFF

D gene: TRBD1
CDR3 length: 13
clone size: -
V gene: TRBV10-2
J gene: TRBJ1-2
CDR3 DNA: TGCGCCAGCCGGACAGGTCCGGAATATGGCTACACCTTC
CDR3 protein: CASRTGPEYGYTF

D gene: TRBD1
CDR3 length: 15
clone size: -
V gene: TRBV9
J gene: TRBJ1-6
CDR3 DNA: TGTGCCAGCAGTCCCGGGGGACAGTATAATTCACCCCTCCACTTT
CDR3 protein: CASSPGGQYNSPLHF

D gene: TRBD1
CDR3 length: 15
clone size: -
V gene: TRBV19
J gene: TRBJ1-1
CDR3 DNA: TGTGCCAGTACTCAGACAGGGGGCGCGGCAACTGAAGCTTTCTTT
CDR3 protein: CASTQTGGAATEAFF

D gene: -
CDR3 length: 15
clone size: -
V gene: TRBV11-2
J gene: TRBJ1-4
CDR3 DNA: TGTGCCAGCAGCTACGCCGCCCCGGCGGGTGAAAAACTGTTTTTT
CDR3 protein: CASSYAAPAGEKLFF

D gene: -
CDR3 length: 14
clone size: -
V gene: TRBV2
J gene: TRBJ2-3
CDR3 DNA: TGTGCCAGCAGACGGTCTTCCTTAACAGATACGCAGTATTTT
CDR3 protein: CASRRSSLTDTQYF

D gene: -
CDR3 length: 12
clone size: -
V gene: TRBV7-6
J gene: TRBJ2-3
CDR3 DNA: TGTGCCAGCAGCTTAGAACTAGATACGCAGTATTTT
CDR3 protein: CASSLELDTQYF

D gene: TRBD2
CDR3 length: 17
clone size: -
V gene: TRBV15
J gene: TRBJ2-7
CDR3 DNA: TGTGCCACCAGCAGTGGACTAGCGGGGGGGAGCCCCTACGAGCAGTACTTC
CDR3 protein: CATSSGLAGGSPYEQYF

D gene: -
CDR3 length: 18
clone size: -
V gene: TRBV2
J gene: TRBJ2-4
CDR3 DNA: TGTGCCAGCAGTGAAGCGAGGGACACCGGGCTAGCCAAAAACATTCAGTACTTC
CDR3 protein: CASSEARDTGLAKNIQYF

D gene: -
CDR3 length: 16
clone size: -
V gene: TRBV28
J gene: TRBJ2-4
CDR3 DNA: TGTGCCCCCCCGCCCCCAGGAGGTATGGCCAAAAACATTCAGTACTTC
CDR3 protein: CAPPPPGGMAKNIQYF

D gene: -
CDR3 length: 12
clone size: once
V gene: TRBV5-6
J gene: TRBJ1-2
CDR3 DNA: TGTGCCAGCAGCTTGGACAGCTATGGCTACACCTTC
CDR3 protein: CASSLDSYGYTF

D gene: -
CDR3 length: 15
clone size: -
V gene: TRBV5-1
J gene: TRBJ2-2
CDR3 DNA: TGCGCCAGCAGCGAGCACAGGACGAACACCGGGGAGCTGTTTTTT
CDR3 protein: CASSEHRTNTGELFF

D gene: -
CDR3 length: 17
clone size: -
V gene: TRBV28
J gene: TRBJ2-3
CDR3 DNA: TGTGCCAGCAGCCTTACCGCAGGGTTAAGTCTGAGCGATACGCAGTATTTT
CDR3 protein: CASSLTAGLSLSDTQYF